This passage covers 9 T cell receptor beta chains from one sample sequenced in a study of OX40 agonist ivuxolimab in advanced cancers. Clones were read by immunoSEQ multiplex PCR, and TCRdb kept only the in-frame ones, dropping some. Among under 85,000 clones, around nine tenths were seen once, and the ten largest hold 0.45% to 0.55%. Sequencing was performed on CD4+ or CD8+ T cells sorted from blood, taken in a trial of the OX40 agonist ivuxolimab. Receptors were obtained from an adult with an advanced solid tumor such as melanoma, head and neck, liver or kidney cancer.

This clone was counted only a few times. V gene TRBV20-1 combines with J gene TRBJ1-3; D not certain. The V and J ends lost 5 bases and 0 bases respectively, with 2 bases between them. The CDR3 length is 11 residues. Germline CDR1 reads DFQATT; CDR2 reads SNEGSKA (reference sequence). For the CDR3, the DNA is TGCAGTGCTCGCTCTGGAAACACCATATATTTT. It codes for CSARSGNTIYF.

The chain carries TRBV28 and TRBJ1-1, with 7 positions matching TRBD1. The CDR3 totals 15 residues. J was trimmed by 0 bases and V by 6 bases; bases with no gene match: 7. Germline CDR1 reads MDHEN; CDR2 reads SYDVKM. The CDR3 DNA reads TGTGCCAGCAGCGACAGGGTCCCCTTGAACACTGAAGCTTTCTTT. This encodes CASSDRVPLNTEAFF.

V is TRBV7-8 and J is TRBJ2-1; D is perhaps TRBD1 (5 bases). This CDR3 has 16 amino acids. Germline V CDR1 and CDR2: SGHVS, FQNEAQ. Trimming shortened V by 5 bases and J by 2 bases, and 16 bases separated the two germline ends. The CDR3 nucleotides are TGTGCCAGCAGCGGACGACCAGTGGGGCCCTACAATGAGCAGTTCTTC. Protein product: CASSGRPVGPYNEQFF.

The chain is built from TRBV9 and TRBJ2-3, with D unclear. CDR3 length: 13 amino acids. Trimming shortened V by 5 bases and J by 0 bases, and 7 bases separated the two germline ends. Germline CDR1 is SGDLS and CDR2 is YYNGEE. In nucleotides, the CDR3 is TGTGCCAGCAGAAGCAGTAGCACAGATACGCAGTATTTT. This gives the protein CASRSSSTDTQYF.

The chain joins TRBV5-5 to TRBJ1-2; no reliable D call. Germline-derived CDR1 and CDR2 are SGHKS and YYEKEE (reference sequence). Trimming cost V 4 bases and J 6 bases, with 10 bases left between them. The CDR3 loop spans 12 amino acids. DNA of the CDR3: TGTGCCAGCAGCCAAGGTACGAATGGCTACACCTTC. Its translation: CASSQGTNGYTF.

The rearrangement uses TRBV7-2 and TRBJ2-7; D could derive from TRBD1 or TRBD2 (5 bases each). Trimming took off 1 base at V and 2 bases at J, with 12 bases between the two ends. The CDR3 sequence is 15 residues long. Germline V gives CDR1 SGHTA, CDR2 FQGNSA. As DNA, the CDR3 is TGTGCCAGCAGCTTAGGGTCGAGGGGCCCCTACGAGCAGTACTTC. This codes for CASSLGSRGPYEQYF.

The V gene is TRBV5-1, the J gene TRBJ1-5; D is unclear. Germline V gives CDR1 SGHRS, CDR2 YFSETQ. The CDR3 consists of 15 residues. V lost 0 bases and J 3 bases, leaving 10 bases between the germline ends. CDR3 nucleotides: TGCGCCAGCAGCTTGGGGACGGATTCCAATCAGCCCCAGCATTTT. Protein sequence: CASSLGTDSNQPQHF.

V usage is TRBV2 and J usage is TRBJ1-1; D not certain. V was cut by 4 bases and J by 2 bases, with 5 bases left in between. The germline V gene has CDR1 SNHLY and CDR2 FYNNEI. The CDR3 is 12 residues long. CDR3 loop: CASSADNTEAFF. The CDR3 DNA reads TGTGCCAGCAGTGCAGACAACACTGAAGCTTTCTTT.

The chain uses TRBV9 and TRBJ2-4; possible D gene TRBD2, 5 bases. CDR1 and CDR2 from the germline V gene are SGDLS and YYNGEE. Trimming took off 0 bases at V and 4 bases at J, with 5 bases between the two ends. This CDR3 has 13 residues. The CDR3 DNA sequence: TGTGCCAGCAGCGTAGGAGGGAAAAACATTCAGTACTTC. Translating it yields CASSVGGKNIQYF.